A single TCR beta chain is shown here with its context. The data originate from a study of blood T cell repertoires in COVID-19. Study details: The analysed material was cDNA or gDNA that came from T cells, B-cell-depleted T cells, or PBMCs.

Trimming took 5 bases from V and 4 from J, leaving 8 bases between them. The CDR3 length is 13 residues. Germline values: CDR1 PRHDT, CDR2 FYEKMQ (reference sequence). It was during active infection that Seattle patients were enrolled and then longitudinally followed. Per the original data handling: Estimation of nucleated cell counts relied on the amplification of reference gene primers. Sequencing used immunoSEQ multiplex PCR; TCRdb keeps in-frame clones, though not all of them. V and J calls and clone size are copied from that table; D and trimming were computed from the DNA. The table includes approximately 500,000 clones, 80% to 90% detected once.

The chain joins TRBV13 to TRBJ2-2, with D unclear. The specimen was peripheral blood. The sequence derives from a man aged 18 to 29 with COVID-19, enrolled during active disease. CDR3 DNA: TGTGCCAGCAGCCTGCACGGCACCGGGGAGCTGTTTTTT. This gives the protein CASSLHGTGELFF. The full variable domain, its missing parts supplied by reference TRBV13 and TRBJ2-2, is AAGVIQSPRHLIKEKRETATLKCYPIPRHDTVYWYQQGPGQDPQFLISFYEKMQSDKGSIPDRFSAQQFSDYHSELNMSSLELGDSALYFCASSLHGTGELFFGEGSRLTVL.